One T cell receptor beta chain is described in this entry. Its antigen is still unknown. The sample originates from a study of cytomegalovirus exposure and HLA in healthy donors. Study-wide points: A few of the chains that were CMV-associated were confirmed in vitro to be specific for CMV antigens. A previous analysis found most TCR beta V segments productive roughly 87% or roughly 30% of the time. High specificity and sensitivity for cytomegalovirus status were reported for the classifier. Association with HLA alleles at 0.05 false discovery rate was found for approximately 18,000 TCR beta sequences in a later analysis.

A multiplex PCR was run with 60 Vbeta primers and 13 Jbeta primers. Method: immunoSEQ multiplex PCR; TCRdb's copy keeps in-frame clones and lacks some. Of under 150,000 clones listed, 60% to 85% are singletons. Germline CDR1 reads ENHRY; CDR2 reads SYGVKD. This CDR3 comprises 13 residues. V lost 3 bases and J 7 bases, leaving 12 bases between the germline ends. Material for sequencing was PBMCs. This receptor was identified in a woman aged 35 to 49 in good health and CMV-seronegative. This chain connects TRBV10-3 to TRBJ1-2; no clear D gene. The CDR3, as DNA: TGTGCCATCAGTGAATCGAGGGAGGGTGGCTACACCTTC. This gives the protein CAISESREGGYTF.